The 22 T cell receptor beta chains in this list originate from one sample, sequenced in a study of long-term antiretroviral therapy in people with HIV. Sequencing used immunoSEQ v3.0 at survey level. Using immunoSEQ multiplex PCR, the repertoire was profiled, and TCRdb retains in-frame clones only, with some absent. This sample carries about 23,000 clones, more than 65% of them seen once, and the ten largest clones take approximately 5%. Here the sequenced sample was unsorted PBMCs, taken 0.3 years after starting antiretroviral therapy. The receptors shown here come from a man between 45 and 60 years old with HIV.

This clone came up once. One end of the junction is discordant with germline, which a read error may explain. In nucleotides, the CDR3 is TGTGCCAGCAGCTTAAGTTTAGGAACCTACAATGAGCAATTCTTC. Its protein product is CASSLSLGTYNEQFF. The chain has TRBV7-3 and TRBJ2-1; D unresolved. The CDR3 loop spans 15 amino acids. In germline, CDR1 is SGHTA, CDR2 FQGTGA.

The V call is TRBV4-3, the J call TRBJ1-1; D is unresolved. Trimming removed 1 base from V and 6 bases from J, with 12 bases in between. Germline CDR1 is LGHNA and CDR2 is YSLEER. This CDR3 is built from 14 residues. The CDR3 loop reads CASSQVAQLPEAFF. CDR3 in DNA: TGCGCCAGCAGCCAAGTAGCACAGTTGCCTGAAGCTTTCTTT.

CDR3 in DNA: TGTGCCAATGACAGGGGGCCTGAATTCAAAAACATTCAGTACTTC. Its protein is CANDRGPEFKNIQYF. The chain has TRBV2 and TRBJ2-4, with TRBD1 matching over 10 bases. The CDR3 covers 15 residues. The V gene end was trimmed by 10 bases and the J gene end by 3 bases; junction bases not matched to a gene: 9. Germline V gives CDR1 SNHLY, CDR2 FYNNEI.

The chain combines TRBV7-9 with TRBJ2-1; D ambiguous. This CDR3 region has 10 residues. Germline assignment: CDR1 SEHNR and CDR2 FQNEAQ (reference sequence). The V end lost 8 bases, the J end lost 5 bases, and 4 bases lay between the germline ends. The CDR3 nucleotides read TGTGCCAGCGGACACAATGAGCAGTTCTTC. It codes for CASGHNEQFF.

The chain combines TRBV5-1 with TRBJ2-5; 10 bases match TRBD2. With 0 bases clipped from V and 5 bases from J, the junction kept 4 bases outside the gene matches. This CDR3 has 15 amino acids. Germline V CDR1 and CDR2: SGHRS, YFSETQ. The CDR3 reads CASSLAASGSETQYF. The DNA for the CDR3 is TGCGCCAGCAGCTTGGCTGCTAGCGGGAGCGAGACCCAGTACTTC.

CDR3 residues: CASSQGATGGYEQYF. The CDR3 DNA sequence: TGCGCCAGCAGCCAAGGTGCGACAGGGGGTTACGAGCAGTACTTC. The chain employs TRBV4-3 and TRBJ2-7; 9 bases align to TRBD1. V dropped 1 base and J dropped 4; count of bases not matched to a gene: 5. Germline lookup yields CDR1 LGHNA and CDR2 YSLEER. This CDR3 is 15 amino acids long.

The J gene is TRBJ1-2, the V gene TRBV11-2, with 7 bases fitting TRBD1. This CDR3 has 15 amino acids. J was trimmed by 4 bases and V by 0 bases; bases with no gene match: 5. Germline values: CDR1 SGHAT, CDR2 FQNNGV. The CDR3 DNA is TGTGCCAGCAGCTTAGAACAGGGGTTTTTCTATGGCTACACCTTC. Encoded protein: CASSLEQGFFYGYTF.

The CDR3 region is CSVNPGIPYNEQFF. CDR3 nucleotides: TGCAGCGTTAACCCGGGTATCCCCTACAATGAGCAGTTCTTC. This rearrangement joins TRBV29-1 to TRBJ2-1; D uncertain. Germline CDR1 is SQVTM and CDR2 is ANQGSEA. The ends were cut back, 5 bases at V and 2 bases at J, with 13 bases in the middle. CDR3 size: 14 residues.

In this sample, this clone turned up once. The CDR3: CASSLDSNYGYTF. The CDR3, as DNA: TGTGCCAGCAGTTTAGACAGTAACTATGGCTACACCTTC. The rearrangement links TRBV28 to TRBJ1-2; D possibly corresponds to TRBD1 (5 bases). Trimming shortened V by 2 bases and J by 1 base, and 5 bases separated the two germline ends. CDR1 MDHEN and CDR2 SYDVKM come from the germline V gene. CDR3 size: 13 residues.

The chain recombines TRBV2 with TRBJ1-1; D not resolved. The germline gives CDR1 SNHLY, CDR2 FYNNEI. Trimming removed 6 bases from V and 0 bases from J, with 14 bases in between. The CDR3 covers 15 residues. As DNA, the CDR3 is TGTGCCAGCAGCGCGGGAGTTGGGATGAACACTGAAGCTTTCTTT. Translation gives CASSAGVGMNTEAFF.

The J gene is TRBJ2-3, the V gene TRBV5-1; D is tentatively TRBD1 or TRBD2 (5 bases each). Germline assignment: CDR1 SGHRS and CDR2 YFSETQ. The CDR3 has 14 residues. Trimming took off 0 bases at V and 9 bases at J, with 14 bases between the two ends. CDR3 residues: CASSLVGAPQTQYF. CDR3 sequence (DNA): TGCGCCAGCAGCTTGGTCGGGGCACCCCAAACGCAGTATTTT.

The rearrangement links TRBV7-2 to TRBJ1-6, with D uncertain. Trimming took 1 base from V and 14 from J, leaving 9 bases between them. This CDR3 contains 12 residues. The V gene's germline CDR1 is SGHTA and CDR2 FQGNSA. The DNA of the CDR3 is TGTGCCAGCAGCTTAGACTTCGGAGCCCTCCACTTT. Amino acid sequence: CASSLDFGALHF. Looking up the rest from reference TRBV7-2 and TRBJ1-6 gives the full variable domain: GAGVSQSPSNKVTEKGKDVELRCDPISGHTALYWYRQSLGQGLEFLIYFQGNSAPDKSGLPSDRFSAERTGGSVSTLTIQRTQQEDSAVYLCASSLDFGALHFGNGTRLTVT.

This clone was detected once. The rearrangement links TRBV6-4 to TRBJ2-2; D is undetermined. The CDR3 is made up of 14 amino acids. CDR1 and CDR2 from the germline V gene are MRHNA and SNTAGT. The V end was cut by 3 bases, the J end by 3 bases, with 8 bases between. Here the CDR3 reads CASSEKGDTGELFF. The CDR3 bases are TGTGCCAGCAGTGAAAAGGGCGACACCGGGGAGCTGTTTTTT.

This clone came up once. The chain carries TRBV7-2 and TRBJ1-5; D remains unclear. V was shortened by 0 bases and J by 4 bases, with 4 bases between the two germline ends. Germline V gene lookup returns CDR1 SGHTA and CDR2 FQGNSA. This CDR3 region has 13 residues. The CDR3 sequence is CASSLAVNQPQHF. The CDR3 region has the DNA TGTGCCAGCAGCTTAGCGGTTAATCAGCCCCAGCATTTT.

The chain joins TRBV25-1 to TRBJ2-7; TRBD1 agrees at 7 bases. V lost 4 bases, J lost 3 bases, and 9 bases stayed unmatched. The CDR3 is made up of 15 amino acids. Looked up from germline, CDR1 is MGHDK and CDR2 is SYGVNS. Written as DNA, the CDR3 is TGTGCCAGCAGTGCGACCGGGACAGCCAACTACGAGCAGTACTTC. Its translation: CASSATGTANYEQYF.

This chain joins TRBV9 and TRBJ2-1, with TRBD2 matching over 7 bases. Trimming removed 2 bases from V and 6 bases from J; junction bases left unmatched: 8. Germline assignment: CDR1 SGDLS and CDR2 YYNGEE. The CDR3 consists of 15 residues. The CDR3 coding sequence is TGTGCCAGCAGCGTTTTGGCCGGGACTATCAATGAGCAGTTCTTC. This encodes CASSVLAGTINEQFF.

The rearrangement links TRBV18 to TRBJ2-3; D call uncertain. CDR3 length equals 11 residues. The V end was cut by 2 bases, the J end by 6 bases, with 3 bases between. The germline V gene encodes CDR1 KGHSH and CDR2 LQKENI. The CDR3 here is CASSPKDTQYF. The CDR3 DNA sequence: TGTGCCAGCTCACCAAAGGATACGCAGTATTTT.

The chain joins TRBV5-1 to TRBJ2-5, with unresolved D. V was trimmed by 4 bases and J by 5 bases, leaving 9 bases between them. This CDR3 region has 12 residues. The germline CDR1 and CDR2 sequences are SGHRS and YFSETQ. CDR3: CASSAPQETQYF. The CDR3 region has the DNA TGCGCCAGCAGCGCACCACAGGAGACCCAGTACTTC. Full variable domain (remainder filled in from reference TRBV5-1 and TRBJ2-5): KAGVTQTPRYLIKTRGQQVTLSCSPISGHRSVSWYQQTPGQGLQFLFEYFSETQRNKGNFPGRFSGRQFSNSRSEMNVSTLELGDSALYLCASSAPQETQYFGPGTRLLVL.

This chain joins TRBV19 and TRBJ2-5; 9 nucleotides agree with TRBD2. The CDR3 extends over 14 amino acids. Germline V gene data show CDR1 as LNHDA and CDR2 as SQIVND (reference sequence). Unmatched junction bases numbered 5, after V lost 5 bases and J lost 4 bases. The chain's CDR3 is CASSFSGSGETQYF. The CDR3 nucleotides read TGTGCCAGTAGTTTTAGCGGGAGCGGAGAGACCCAGTACTTC.

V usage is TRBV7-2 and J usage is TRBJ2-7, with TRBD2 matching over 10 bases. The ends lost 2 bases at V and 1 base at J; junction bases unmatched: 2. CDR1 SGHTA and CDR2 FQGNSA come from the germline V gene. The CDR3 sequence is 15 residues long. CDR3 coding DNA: TGTGCCAGCAGCTTACTAGCGGGAGTATCCTACGAGCAGTACTTC. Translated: CASSLLAGVSYEQYF.

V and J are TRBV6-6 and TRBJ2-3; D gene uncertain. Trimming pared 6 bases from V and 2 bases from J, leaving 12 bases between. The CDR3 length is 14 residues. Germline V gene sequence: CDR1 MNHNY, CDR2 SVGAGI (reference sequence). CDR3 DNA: TGTGCCAGCAGAAGGTACAGTTACACAGATACGCAGTATTTT. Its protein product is CASRRYSYTDTQYF.

DNA of the CDR3: TGTGCCAGCAGTCCCCCCCGCCAGGGAGGCGAAAAACTGTTTTTT. Translation gives CASSPPRQGGEKLFF. The genes are TRBV28 and TRBJ1-4, with D possibly being TRBD1 (5 bases). V was pared by 5 bases and J by 8 bases, with 18 bases between. The germline V gene has CDR1 MDHEN and CDR2 SYDVKM. CDR3 size: 15 residues.